This entry is about one T cell receptor (beta chain). Its antigen is currently unknown. The junction departs from germline at one end; a sequencing error may be responsible. These data belong to a study of T cells in tumors after PD-1 blockade. On the study more broadly: Prior checkpoint blockade, systemic immunosuppressant use, or anti-cancer therapy within 4 weeks excluded patients. Some patients also took daily vismodegib 150 mg during anti-PD-1 treatment.

Genomic DNA template from tumor biopsies or peripheral blood, about 616 ng to 6,500 ng input. Findings and limits, study-wide: Peripheral recruitment is suggested, as some novel exhausted tumor clones were in pre-treatment blood.

Per the germline V gene, CDR1 is SSHAT and CDR2 is FNYEAQ (reference sequence). This CDR3 is built from 15 residues. This table comes from immunoSEQ multiplex PCR, and its TCRdb copy is limited to in-frame clones, with some not included. The data hold over 30,000 clones, with over 75% observed a single time. Here the sequenced sample was PBMCs, taken before anti-PD-1 treatment. The sequence was obtained from a human donor with basal cell carcinoma. This chain links TRBV7-7 with TRBJ2-5; 13 bases map to TRBD2. The CDR3 protein is CASSLTGTSGTAQYF. For the CDR3, the DNA is TGTGCTAGCAGCTTAACCGGGACTAGCGGGACGGCCCAGTACTTC.